These 31 T cell receptor beta chains were sequenced from one sample in a study of CD8 T cells in ankylosing spondylitis. TCRdb itself ran the 5' RACE reads through MiXCR, one entry per CDR3 protein. The data contain tens of thousands of distinct CDR3 sequences, approximately 15% of them seen just once; the ten biggest clones take up approximately 50%. Sequencing input: blood. All receptors come from a male donor with ankylosing spondylitis or in good health (not recorded which).

In its sample, this clonotype was seen many times. An end of the junction differs from the germline gene, which may be a read error. The chain combines TRBV3-1 with TRBJ1-1; D gene unclear. Germline loops: CDR1 LGHDT, CDR2 YNNKEL (reference sequence). The CDR3 covers 14 residues. CDR3: CASSQGLANSEAFF. CDR3 coding DNA: TGTGCCAGCAGCCAAGGGCTAGCAAACAGTGAAGCTTTCTTT.

As concerns this clonotype: One end of the junction is discordant with germline, which a read error may explain. The V and J genes are TRBV5-1 and TRBJ2-2; D unclear. The CDR3 covers 15 residues. Germline lookup yields CDR1 SGHRS and CDR2 YFSETQ. CDR3 bases: TGCACCAGCAGCTTGTCCGCGGCGAACACCGGGGAGCTGTTTTTT. It specifies CTSSLSAANTGELFF. The whole variable domain, filled in from reference TRBV5-1 and TRBJ2-2, reads KAGVTQTPRYLIKTRGQQVTLSCSPISGHRSVSWYQQTPGQGLQFLFEYFSETQRNKGNFPGRFSGRQFSNSRSEMNVSTLELGDSALYLCTSSLSAANTGELFFGEGSRLTVL.

This clonotype was detected only a few times. The genes are TRBV7-3 and TRBJ2-3, with a possible D match to TRBD1 (5 bases). This CDR3 comprises 17 residues. From germline, CDR1 is SGHTA and CDR2 FQGTGA. V was clipped by 1 base and J by 2 bases, with 16 bases between them. The CDR3 bases are TGTGCCAGCAGCTTAATTTTGGGGCAGGGTTTCACAGATACGCAGTATTTT. Translation: CASSLILGQGFTDTQYF.

The table lists this clonotype with a few counts. The chain carries TRBV24-1 and TRBJ2-1; TRBD2 matches 11 bases. V gave up 6 bases and J gave up 7 bases; unmatched junction bases: 4. Germline V gives CDR1 KGHDR, CDR2 SFDVKD. CDR3 length: 14 residues. CDR3 bases: TGTGCCACCAGTAAATGGACTAGCGGGAATGAGCAGTTCTTC. Amino acids: CATSKWTSGNEQFF.

The chain couples TRBV18 to TRBJ2-2, with D maybe TRBD1 (6 bases). Trimming removed 0 bases from V and 6 bases from J, with 11 bases in between. Germline V gene sequence: CDR1 KGHSH, CDR2 LQKENI. The length of the CDR3 is 15 residues. The CDR3 sequence is CASSPPTGDPGELFF. CDR3 nucleotide sequence: TGTGCCAGCTCACCACCGACAGGAGATCCCGGGGAGCTGTTTTTT.

This rearrangement joins TRBV4-2 to TRBJ2-1; possibly TRBD2 for D (5 bases). The germline CDR1 and CDR2 sequences are LGHNA and YNFKEQ. CDR3 length: 14 amino acids. Trimming removed 1 base from V and 5 bases from J, with 9 bases in between. CDR3 amino acids: CASSQVGGDNEQFF. CDR3 DNA: TGTGCCAGCAGCCAAGTCGGAGGCGACAATGAGCAGTTCTTC.

CDR3 amino acids: CSARLLAGVNEQFF. The CDR3 DNA is TGCAGTGCTAGGTTGCTAGCGGGGGTAAATGAGCAGTTCTTC. The chain recombines TRBV20-1 with TRBJ2-1; the match to TRBD2 covers 10 bases. The CDR3 is made up of 14 amino acids. With 3 bases clipped from V and 7 bases from J, the junction kept 6 bases outside the gene matches. Germline CDR1 and CDR2: DFQATT and SNEGSKA (reference sequence).

This chain links TRBV20-1 with TRBJ1-4, with 8 positions matching TRBD1. After removal of 1 base from V and 7 bases from J, the junction contained 8 bases not matched to a gene. The CDR3 runs 15 residues. Looked up from germline, CDR1 is DFQATT and CDR2 is SNEGSKA (reference sequence). Here the CDR3 reads CSARGPGGGVEKLFF. CDR3 DNA: TGCAGTGCTAGAGGGCCAGGGGGCGGGGTTGAAAAACTGTTTTTT.

This clonotype was detected a few times. V gene TRBV5-1 combines with J gene TRBJ2-1; D is undetermined. V lost 2 bases to trimming and J lost 8 bases, with 5 bases between them. Germline CDR1 SGHRS, CDR2 YFSETQ. This CDR3 spans 11 amino acids. The CDR3 sequence: CASSFSDEQFF. The CDR3, as DNA: TGCGCCAGCAGCTTCTCGGATGAGCAGTTCTTC.

By share, this clonotype ranks as large. The J gene is TRBJ2-2, the V gene TRBV29-1, with 7 bases lining up with TRBD2. The V gene's germline CDR1 is SQVTM and CDR2 ANQGSEA. The ends lost 3 bases at V and 1 base at J; junction bases unmatched: 5. This CDR3 region has 15 residues. CDR3 nucleotide sequence: TGCAGCGTTGAGTTCGGACTAGAGAACACCGGGGAGCTGTTTTTT. Amino acid sequence: CSVEFGLENTGELFF.

V and J are TRBV4-3 and TRBJ2-2, with unresolved D. Germline CDR1 is LGHNA and CDR2 is YSLEER. V was shortened by 0 bases and J by 0 bases, with 5 bases between the two germline ends. There are 15 residues in the CDR3. The CDR3 protein is CASSQDLANTGELFF. CDR3 bases: TGCGCCAGCAGCCAAGATCTAGCGAACACCGGGGAGCTGTTTTTT.

This clonotype occurred a few times. The V call is TRBV19, the J call TRBJ2-7; 7 bases are a match to TRBD2. Germline V lookup: CDR1 LNHDA, CDR2 SQIVND (reference sequence). The CDR3 contains 14 residues. The V and J ends lost 5 bases and 6 bases, in that order; junction bases with no gene match: 10. CDR3 DNA sequence: TGTGCCAGTAGTTTCCTCGGGGAGGGAAGCGAGCAGTACTTC. It yields the protein CASSFLGEGSEQYF. Supplemented by reference TRBV19 and TRBJ2-7, the full variable domain reads DGGITQSPKYLFRKEGQNVTLSCEQNLNHDAMYWYRQDPGQGLRLIYYSQIVNDFQKGDIAEGYSVSREKKESFPLTVTSAQKNPTAFYLCASSFLGEGSEQYFGPGTRLTVT.

The CDR3 reads CASSLEHRVAYEQYF. The CDR3 DNA sequence: TGTGCCAGCAGCTTAGAGCACAGGGTTGCCTACGAGCAGTACTTC. The genes are TRBV7-2 and TRBJ2-7; D possibly corresponds to TRBD1 (6 bases). The CDR3 has 15 residues. Per the germline V gene, CDR1 is SGHTA and CDR2 is FQGNSA. Trimming removed 1 base at V and 2 bases at J, with 12 bases between.

This clonotype has only a few counts. The chain links TRBV10-3 to TRBJ2-7, with unresolved D. Trimming took 4 bases from V and 4 from J, leaving 8 bases between them. The germline gives CDR1 ENHRY, CDR2 SYGVKD. This CDR3 is 12 amino acids long. In DNA form, the CDR3 reads TGTGCCATCAGTGCTTCCCTTTACGAGCAGTACTTC. Translation: CAISASLYEQYF.

In this sample, this clonotype turned up a few times. The J gene is TRBJ2-2, the V gene TRBV5-1; perhaps TRBD2 as D (5 bases). The germline V gene has CDR1 SGHRS and CDR2 YFSETQ. V was shortened by 0 bases and J by 4 bases, with 7 bases between the two germline ends. The CDR3 contains 14 residues. This CDR3 is CASSLAGGTGELFF. The CDR3 DNA reads TGCGCCAGCAGCTTGGCAGGAGGCACCGGGGAGCTGTTTTTT.

V usage is TRBV30 and J usage is TRBJ2-2; 10 bases agree with TRBD2. The V and J ends lost 1 base and 5 bases, in that order; junction bases with no gene match: 4. The CDR3 consists of 15 residues. Germline CDR1 and CDR2: GTSNPN and SVGIG (reference sequence). The CDR3 DNA reads as TGTGCCTGGAGTGCGACTAGCGGGTCGACCGGGGAGCTGTTTTTT. Its translation is CAWSATSGSTGELFF.

V gene TRBV20-1 combines with J gene TRBJ1-1; D not certain. Trimming stripped 6 bases from V and 5 bases from J, with 13 bases between. The germline gives CDR1 DFQATT, CDR2 SNEGSKA (reference sequence). There are 12 residues in the CDR3. CDR3 sequence: CSALGRWTEAFF. CDR3 nucleotide sequence: TGCAGTGCACTTGGACGGTGGACTGAAGCTTTCTTT.

This clonotype was observed a few times. The chain links TRBV9 to TRBJ2-3; 7 positions agree with TRBD1. Germline V CDR1 and CDR2: SGDLS, YYNGEE. The junction had 2 bases not matched to a gene; V was cut back by 1 base and J by 3 bases. The CDR3 totals 14 residues. The CDR3 DNA is TGTGCCAGCAGCGTACGACAGGGAACAGATACGCAGTATTTT. This translates into CASSVRQGTDTQYF.

This clonotype came up a few times. The V gene is TRBV4-3, the J gene TRBJ1-1; no definite D call. The CDR3 runs to 12 residues. CDR1 LGHNA and CDR2 YSLEER come from the germline V gene. Trimming stripped 0 bases from V and 12 bases from J, with 11 bases between. CDR3 region: CASSQEGPQTFF. CDR3 in DNA: TGCGCCAGCAGCCAAGAGGGTCCCCAGACTTTCTTT.

Many counts were recorded for this clonotype. V and J are TRBV20-1 and TRBJ2-3; 8 nucleotides align to TRBD2. Per germline, CDR1 DFQATT and CDR2 SNEGSKA (reference sequence). CDR3 length: 14 amino acids. V lost 5 bases and J lost 4; bases outside the gene matches: 8. CDR3 in amino acids: CSASLAGPPDTQYF. CDR3 in DNA: TGCAGTGCTTCCCTAGCGGGCCCCCCAGATACGCAGTATTTT.

This clonotype has just a few counts. V usage is TRBV6-2 or TRBV6-3 and J usage is TRBJ2-3; D is possibly TRBD1 (6 bases). Trimming removed 0 bases from V and 5 bases from J, with 12 bases in between. The germline V gene encodes CDR1 MNHEY and CDR2 SVGEGT. The CDR3 is 15 amino acids. The CDR3 loop is CASSYSSGTLDTQYF. The CDR3 DNA reads as TGTGCCAGCAGTTACTCGAGTGGGACACTAGATACGCAGTATTTT.

V is TRBV27 and J is TRBJ2-2, with D possibly matching TRBD1 (6 bases). CDR3 length: 14 residues. V was shortened by 8 bases and J by 3 bases, with 13 bases between the two germline ends. CDR1 and CDR2 from the germline V gene are MNHEY and SMNVEV (reference sequence). This chain's CDR3 is CASRSRGYTGELFF. CDR3 coding DNA: TGTGCCAGCCGAAGCAGGGGCTACACCGGGGAGCTGTTTTTT.

A few counts support this clonotype. The CDR3 DNA sequence: TGCGCCAGCTACGAGACAGGGGGAAATGAGCAGTTCTTC. This codes for CASYETGGNEQFF. The rearrangement links TRBV5-1 to TRBJ2-1; 9 bases agree with TRBD1. After removal of 7 bases from V and 7 bases from J, the junction contained 6 bases not matched to a gene. Germline assignment: CDR1 SGHRS and CDR2 YFSETQ. CDR3 length: 13 residues. Combining the CDR3 with reference TRBV5-1 and TRBJ2-1 gives the whole variable domain KAGVTQTPRYLIKTRGQQVTLSCSPISGHRSVSWYQQTPGQGLQFLFEYFSETQRNKGNFPGRFSGRQFSNSRSEMNVSTLELGDSALYLCASYETGGNEQFFGPGTRLTVL.

This chain joins TRBV4-1 and TRBJ2-3, with D perhaps matching TRBD1 (5 bases). V was clipped by 3 bases and J by 10 bases, with 17 bases between them. The CDR3 consists of 14 residues. The germline CDR1 and CDR2 sequences are MGHRA and YSYEKL. In DNA, the CDR3 is TGCGCCAGCAGCCAGGTTTCGACCCGCAGGGCGCAGTATTTT. Protein sequence: CASSQVSTRRAQYF.

The chain couples TRBV20-1 to TRBJ2-2; a possible D gene is TRBD1 (6 bases). Germline V CDR1 and CDR2: DFQATT, SNEGSKA (reference sequence). The CDR3 totals 13 residues. V was shortened by 3 bases and J by 7 bases, with 12 bases between the two germline ends. DNA for the CDR3: TGCAGTGCTAGCTACAGGGTCAACGGGGAGCTGTTTTTT. As protein: CSASYRVNGELFF.

This sequence joins TRBV5-1 and TRBJ2-1, with TRBD1 matching over 7 bases. The CDR3 spans 16 residues. Unmatched junction bases numbered 7, after V lost 4 bases and J lost 0 bases. CDR1 is SGHRS and CDR2 is YFSETQ in the germline V gene. The CDR3 reads CASSTGRQGSYNEQFF. The CDR3 DNA sequence: TGCGCCAGCAGCACCGGTCGACAGGGCTCCTACAATGAGCAGTTCTTC.

A few counts support this clonotype. The chain is built from TRBV7-6 and TRBJ1-2; no definite D call. Trimming took 2 bases from V and 6 from J, leaving 19 bases between them. This CDR3 has 16 amino acids. CDR1 is SGHVS, CDR2 FNYEAQ, per germline. The CDR3 here is CASSLRVGPFEDGYTF. In DNA, the CDR3 is TGTGCCAGCAGCTTAAGGGTCGGACCCTTTGAGGATGGCTACACCTTC.

The sample holds a few counts of this clonotype. In DNA, the CDR3 is TGTGCCAGCAGTTACCAGGGCGGGACTACGGCAGATACGCAGTATTTT. Its protein product is CASSYQGGTTADTQYF. V gene TRBV28 combines with J gene TRBJ2-3; 7 nucleotides match TRBD2. In germline, CDR1 is MDHEN, CDR2 SYDVKM. V dropped 4 bases and J dropped 4; count of bases not matched to a gene: 11. CDR3 length: 16 amino acids.

This clonotype was picked up a small number of times. The J gene is TRBJ2-7, the V gene TRBV10-3; D is undetermined. This CDR3 region has 13 residues. Germline V CDR1 and CDR2: ENHRY, SYGVKD. V lost 0 bases, J lost 2 bases, and 5 bases lay in between. CDR3 residues: CAISESMPYEQYF. The CDR3 DNA reads as TGTGCCATCAGTGAGTCCATGCCCTACGAGCAGTACTTC.

This clonotype was picked up a small number of times. The V call is TRBV11-2, the J call TRBJ2-3; TRBD2 aligns across 8 bases. The length of the CDR3 is 16 residues. With 3 bases clipped from V and 0 bases from J, the junction kept 5 bases outside the gene matches. In germline, CDR1 is SGHAT, CDR2 FQNNGV. In DNA form, the CDR3 reads TGTGCCAGCAGCTTCCCGGGGGGGGCTAGCACAGATACGCAGTATTTT. The encoded protein is CASSFPGGASTDTQYF.

This chain links TRBV10-3 with TRBJ1-2; D is unresolved. This CDR3 is 15 amino acids long. The V end was cut by 2 bases, the J end by 2 bases, with 12 bases between. CDR1 ENHRY and CDR2 SYGVKD come from the germline V gene. The CDR3 loop reads CAISERKQGNYGYTF. The CDR3 coding sequence is TGTGCCATCAGTGAGCGGAAGCAAGGAAACTATGGCTACACCTTC.